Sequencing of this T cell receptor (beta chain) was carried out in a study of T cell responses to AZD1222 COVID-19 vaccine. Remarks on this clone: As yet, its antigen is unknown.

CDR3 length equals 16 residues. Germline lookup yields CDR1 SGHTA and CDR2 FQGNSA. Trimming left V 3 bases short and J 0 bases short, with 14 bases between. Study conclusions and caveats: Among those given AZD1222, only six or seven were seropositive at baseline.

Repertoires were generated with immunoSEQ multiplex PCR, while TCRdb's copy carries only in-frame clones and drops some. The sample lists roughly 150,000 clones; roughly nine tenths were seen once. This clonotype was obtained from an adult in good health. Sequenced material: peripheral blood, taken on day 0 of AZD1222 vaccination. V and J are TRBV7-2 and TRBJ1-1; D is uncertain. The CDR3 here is CASSLGLGQVNTEAFF. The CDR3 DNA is TGTGCCAGCAGCTTGGGGTTAGGGCAGGTGAACACTGAAGCTTTCTTT. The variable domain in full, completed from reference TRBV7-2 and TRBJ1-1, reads GAGVSQSPSNKVTEKGKDVELRCDPISGHTALYWYRQSLGQGLEFLIYFQGNSAPDKSGLPSDRFSAERTGGSVSTLTIQRTQQEDSAVYLCASSLGLGQVNTEAFFGQGTRLTVV.